A single sample is the source of the 3 T cell receptor beta chains below, sequenced in a study of blood T cells in healthy people across ages. Sample-barcoded 5' priming and a J-beta primer mix drove a second PCR of roughly 7 to 11 cycles. Each CDR3 protein is one row after TCRdb ran MiXCR on the 5' RACE reads. The repertoire has around 650,000 distinct CDR3 sequences, less than 45% of them found once; the top ten carry 25% to 35%. The sample taken for sequencing was blood. Receptor source: a man aged 80 or over in good health.

The chain joins TRBV6-1 to TRBJ2-1, with D perhaps assigned TRBD1 or TRBD2 (5 bases each). Germline-derived CDR1 and CDR2 are MNHNS and SASEGT. The V and J ends lost 8 bases and 4 bases respectively, with 18 bases between them. This CDR3 is built from 15 residues. CDR3 region: CASAPAGTGYNEQFF. CDR3 sequence (DNA): TGTGCCAGCGCCCCCGCCGGGACGGGGTACAATGAGCAGTTCTTC.

This clonotype occurred many times. This chain connects TRBV7-2 to TRBJ2-7, with 7 bases aligning to TRBD2. Germline values: CDR1 SGHTA, CDR2 FQGNSA. The ends lost 0 bases at V and 5 bases at J; junction bases unmatched: 4. The CDR3 is 14 residues long. CDR3 residues: CASSLAGGPNEQYF. The CDR3 coding sequence is TGTGCCAGCAGCTTAGCGGGAGGGCCGAACGAGCAGTACTTC.

The sample holds a few counts of this clonotype. The genes are TRBV29-1 and TRBJ2-3, with TRBD2 matching 9 bases. J gave up 5 bases and V 7 bases, and 16 bases lay outside the gene matches. The CDR3 is 16 residues long. CDR1 and CDR2 (germline): SQVTM, ANQGSEA. CDR3 in DNA: TGCAGCGCAACTATCGGGCGGGGGGGTCCAATAGATACGCAGTATTTT. It is translated as CSATIGRGGPIDTQYF.